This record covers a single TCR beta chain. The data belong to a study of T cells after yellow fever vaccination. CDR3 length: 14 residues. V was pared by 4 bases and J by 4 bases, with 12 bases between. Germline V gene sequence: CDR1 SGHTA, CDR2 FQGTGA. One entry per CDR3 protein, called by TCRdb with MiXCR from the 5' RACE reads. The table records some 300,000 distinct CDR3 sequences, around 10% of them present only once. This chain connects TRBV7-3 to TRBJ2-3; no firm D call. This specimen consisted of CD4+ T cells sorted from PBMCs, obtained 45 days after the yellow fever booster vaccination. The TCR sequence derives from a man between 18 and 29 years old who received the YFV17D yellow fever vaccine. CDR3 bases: TGTGCCAGCAGCTCCCCTAGGTACCCAGATACGCAGTATTTT. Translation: CASSSPRYPDTQYF.